These T cell receptor beta chains were read from a single sample in a study of cytomegalovirus exposure and HLA in healthy donors. Method: immunoSEQ multiplex PCR; TCRdb's copy keeps in-frame clones and lacks some. The sample has some 120,000 clones; around 80% are singletons. The sequenced sample consisted of PBMCs. Receptors were obtained from a female donor in good health and CMV-seronegative. The CDR3 runs from the conserved cysteine through the conserved F or W. Fields, in order: V gene, clone size, D gene, J gene, CDR3 length, CDR3 DNA, CDR3 protein. D genes are given only for firm matches. Only part of the rows carry a size: once, few, many, or a class if the clone is expanded.

TRBV10-3	.	TRBD2	TRBJ2-7	13	TGTGCCATCAGTGAGGGACTAGCGGGGGAACAGTACTTC	CAISEGLAGEQYF
TRBV5-5	few	TRBD2	TRBJ2-1	13	TGTGCCAGCAGCTCCGCCGGGGGGAATGAGCAGTTCTTC	CASSSAGGNEQFF
TRBV19	.	TRBD2	TRBJ2-5	16	TGTGCCAGTAGTACCGGGACTAGCGGGAGACAAGAGACCCAGTACTTC	CASSTGTSGRQETQYF
TRBV20-1	.	.	TRBJ2-5	11	TGCAGTGTTACTGACCGAGGGACCCAGTACTTC	CSVTDRGTQYF
TRBV6-1	few	TRBD1	TRBJ2-7	14	TGTGCCAGCAGCTCCGGGACAGGGAGGCGGGAGCAGTACTTC	CASSSGTGRREQYF
TRBV6-1	.	TRBD2	TRBJ2-6	17	TGTGCCAGCAGTGGGGGGGGACGGGTCTCTGGGGCCAACGTCCTGACTTTC	CASSGGGRVSGANVLTF
TRBV16	.	TRBD1	TRBJ2-3	17	TGTGCCAGCAGCCAAGACAAGGACAGGGGGAGCACAGATACGCAGTATTTT	CASSQDKDRGSTDTQYF
TRBV2	few	TRBD1	TRBJ1-6	13	TGTGCCCGACGGGACAGTCAGAATTCACCCCTCCACTTT	CARRDSQNSPLHF
TRBV13	.	TRBD2	TRBJ2-3	14	TGTGCCAGCAGCTTAGCTGAGACTAGCCTTACGCAGTATTTT	CASSLAETSLTQYF
TRBV5-1	few	.	TRBJ2-6	15	TGCGCCAGCAGTTCAGGAGGCTCTGGGGCCAACGTCCTGACTTTC	CASSSGGSGANVLTF
TRBV10-1	.	.	TRBJ2-6	17	TGCGCCAGCAGTGTGTGGTGGGCGCCCCTCGGGGCCAACGTCCTGACTTTC	CASSVWWAPLGANVLTF
TRBV4-2	.	TRBD2	TRBJ2-5	16	TGTGCCAGCAGCCAAGATCTAGCGGGGGGGCTAGAGACCCAGTACTTC	CASSQDLAGGLETQYF
TRBV6-5	.	.	TRBJ2-7	11	TGTGCCAGTACACAGGGTTCCGAGCAGTACTTC	CASTQGSEQYF
TRBV6-6	.	TRBD1	TRBJ1-3	12	TGTGCCATCAGACAGGGGGTCAACACCATATATTTT	CAIRQGVNTIYF
TRBV6-1	few	TRBD1	TRBJ1-2	15	TGTGCCAGCAGGGCCCGACAGGGGGCAGACTATGGCTACACCTTC	CASRARQGADYGYTF